This T cell receptor (beta chain) was sequenced during a study of post-analysis software for immune sequencing data. Whole-study findings and limits: Relative to controls, patients had 4 or 5 TRBV segments at higher frequency, with TRBV5-6, TRBV5-1 and TRBV20-1 among these.

Libraries were made from TCR beta cDNA, and they carried unique molecular identifiers. TCRdb recomputed calls from the PCR reads with MiXCR, one row per CDR3 protein. The sample includes roughly 870,000 distinct CDR3 sequences, under 70% of them seen just once. Only a few counts were recorded for this clonotype. Its target is unknown. The CDR3 is 13 amino acids. Germline CDR1 and CDR2: SGDLS and YYNGEE. Trimming pared 6 bases from V and 2 bases from J, leaving 9 bases between. The clonotype comes from a girl between 5 and 17 years old with multiple sclerosis. The V call is TRBV9, the J call TRBJ2-1; D is perhaps TRBD1 (6 bases). Sequencing was performed on blood. The DNA of the CDR3 is TGTGCCAGCACAGGGGATCCCTACAATGAGCAGTTCTTC. Translation gives CASTGDPYNEQFF. Supplemented by reference TRBV9 and TRBJ2-1, the full variable domain reads DSGVTQTPKHLITATGQRVTLRCSPRSGDLSVYWYQQSLDQGLQFLIQYYNGEERAKGNILERFSAQQFPDLHSELNLSSLELGDSALYFCASTGDPYNEQFFGPGTRLTVL.